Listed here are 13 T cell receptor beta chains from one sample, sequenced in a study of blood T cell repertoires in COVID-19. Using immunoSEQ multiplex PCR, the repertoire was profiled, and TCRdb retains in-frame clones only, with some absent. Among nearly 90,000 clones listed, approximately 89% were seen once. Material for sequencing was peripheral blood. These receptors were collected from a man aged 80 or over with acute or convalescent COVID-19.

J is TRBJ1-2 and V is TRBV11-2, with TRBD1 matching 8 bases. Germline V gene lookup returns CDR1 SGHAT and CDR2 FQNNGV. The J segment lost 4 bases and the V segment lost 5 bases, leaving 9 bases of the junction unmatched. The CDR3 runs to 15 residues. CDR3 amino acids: CASSPLGQALYGYTF. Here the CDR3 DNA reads TGTGCCAGCAGCCCCCTGGGACAGGCCCTCTATGGCTACACCTTC.

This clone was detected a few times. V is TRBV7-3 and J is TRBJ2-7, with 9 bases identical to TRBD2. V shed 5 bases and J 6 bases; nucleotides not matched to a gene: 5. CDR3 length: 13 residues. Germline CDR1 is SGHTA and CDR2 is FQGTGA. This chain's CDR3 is CASSPGTSTEQYF. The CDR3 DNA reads TGTGCCAGCAGCCCGGGGACTAGCACCGAGCAGTACTTC.

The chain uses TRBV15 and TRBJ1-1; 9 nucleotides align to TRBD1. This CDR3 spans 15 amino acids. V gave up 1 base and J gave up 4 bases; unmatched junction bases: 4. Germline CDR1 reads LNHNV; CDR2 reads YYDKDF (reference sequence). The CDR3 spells CATSRGWTGATEAFF. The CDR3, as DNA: TGTGCCACCAGCAGAGGTTGGACAGGGGCCACTGAAGCTTTCTTT.

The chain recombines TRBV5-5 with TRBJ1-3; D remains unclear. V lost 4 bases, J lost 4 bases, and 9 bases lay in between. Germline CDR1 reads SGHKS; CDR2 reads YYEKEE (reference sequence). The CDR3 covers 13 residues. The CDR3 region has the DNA TGTGCCAGCAGCCGCAGTCCCGGAAACACCATATATTTT. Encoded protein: CASSRSPGNTIYF.

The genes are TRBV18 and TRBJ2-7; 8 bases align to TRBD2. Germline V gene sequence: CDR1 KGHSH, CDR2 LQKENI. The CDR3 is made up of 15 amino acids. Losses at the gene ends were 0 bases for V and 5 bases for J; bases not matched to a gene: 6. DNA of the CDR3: TGTGCCAGCTCACCACCGACTAGCGAGCTTCACGAGCAGTACTTC. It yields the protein CASSPPTSELHEQYF.

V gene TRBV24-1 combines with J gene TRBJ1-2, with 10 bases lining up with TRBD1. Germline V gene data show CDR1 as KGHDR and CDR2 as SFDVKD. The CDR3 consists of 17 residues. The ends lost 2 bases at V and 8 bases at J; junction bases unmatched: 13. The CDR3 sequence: CATSDSGADRGLNGYTF. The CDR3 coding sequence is TGTGCCACCAGTGATTCGGGGGCCGACAGGGGGCTTAACGGCTACACCTTC.

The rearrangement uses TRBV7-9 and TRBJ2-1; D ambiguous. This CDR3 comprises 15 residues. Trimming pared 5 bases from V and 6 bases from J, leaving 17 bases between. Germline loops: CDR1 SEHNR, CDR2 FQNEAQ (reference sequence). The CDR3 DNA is TGTGCCAGCAGCCCCCGGGTAGTCGCCCTCAATGAGCAGTTCTTC. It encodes CASSPRVVALNEQFF.

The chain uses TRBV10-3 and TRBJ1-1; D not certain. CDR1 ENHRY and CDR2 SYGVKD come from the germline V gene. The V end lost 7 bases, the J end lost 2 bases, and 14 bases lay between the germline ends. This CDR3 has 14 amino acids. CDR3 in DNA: TGTGCCATCAATCAGGTTGAGGGAAACACTGAAGCTTTCTTT. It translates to CAINQVEGNTEAFF.

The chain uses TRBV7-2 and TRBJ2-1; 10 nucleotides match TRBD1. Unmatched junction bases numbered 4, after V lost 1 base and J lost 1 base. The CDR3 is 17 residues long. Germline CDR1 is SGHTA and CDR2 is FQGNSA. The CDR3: CASSLGGQGLSYNEQFF. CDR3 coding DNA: TGTGCCAGCAGCTTAGGGGGACAGGGGCTTTCCTACAATGAGCAGTTCTTC. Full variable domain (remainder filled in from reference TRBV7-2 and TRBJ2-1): GAGVSQSPSNKVTEKGKDVELRCDPISGHTALYWYRQSLGQGLEFLIYFQGNSAPDKSGLPSDRFSAERTGGSVSTLTIQRTQQEDSAVYLCASSLGGQGLSYNEQFFGPGTRLTVL.

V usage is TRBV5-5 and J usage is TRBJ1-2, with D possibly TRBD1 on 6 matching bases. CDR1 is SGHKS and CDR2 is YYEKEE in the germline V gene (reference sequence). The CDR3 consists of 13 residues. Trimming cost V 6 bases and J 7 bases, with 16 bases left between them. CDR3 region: CASTLGQNPGYTF. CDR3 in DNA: TGTGCCAGCACCCTAGGACAGAACCCTGGCTACACCTTC.

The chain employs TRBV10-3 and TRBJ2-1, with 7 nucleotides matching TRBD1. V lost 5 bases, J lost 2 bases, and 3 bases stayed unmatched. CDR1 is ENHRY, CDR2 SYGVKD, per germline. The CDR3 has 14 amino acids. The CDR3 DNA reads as TGTGCCATCAGTTGGACAGGAACCTACAATGAGCAGTTCTTC. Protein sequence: CAISWTGTYNEQFF.

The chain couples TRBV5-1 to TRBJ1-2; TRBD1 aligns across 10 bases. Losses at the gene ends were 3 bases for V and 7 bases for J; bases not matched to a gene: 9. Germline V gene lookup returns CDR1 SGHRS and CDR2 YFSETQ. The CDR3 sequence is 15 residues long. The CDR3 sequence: CASSSEGQGIGGYTF. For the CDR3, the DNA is TGCGCCAGCAGCTCCGAGGGACAGGGGATAGGTGGCTACACCTTC. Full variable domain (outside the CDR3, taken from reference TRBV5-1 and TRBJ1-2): KAGVTQTPRYLIKTRGQQVTLSCSPISGHRSVSWYQQTPGQGLQFLFEYFSETQRNKGNFPGRFSGRQFSNSRSEMNVSTLELGDSALYLCASSSEGQGIGGYTFGSGTRLTVV.

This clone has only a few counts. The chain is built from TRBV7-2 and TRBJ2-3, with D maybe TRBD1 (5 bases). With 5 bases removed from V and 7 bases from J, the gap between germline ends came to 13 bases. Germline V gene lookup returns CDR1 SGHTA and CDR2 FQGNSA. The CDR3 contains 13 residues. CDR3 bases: TGTGCCAGCAGCCCCCAGGGCGCGAATACGCAGTATTTT. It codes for CASSPQGANTQYF. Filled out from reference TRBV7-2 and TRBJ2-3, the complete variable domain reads GAGVSQSPSNKVTEKGKDVELRCDPISGHTALYWYRQSLGQGLEFLIYFQGNSAPDKSGLPSDRFSAERTGGSVSTLTIQRTQQEDSAVYLCASSPQGANTQYFGPGTRLTVL.